This entry concerns a single T cell receptor beta chain. What it recognizes is unknown. Unique-molecular-identifier-tagged TCR beta cDNA libraries were used. Out of roughly 0.95 to 11 million T cells, a few hundred thousand cDNA molecules were generated. One entry per CDR3 protein, called by TCRdb with MiXCR from the PCR reads. This sample has about 810,000 distinct CDR3 sequences, with about 50% found just once. This record belongs to a study of post-analysis software for immune sequencing data. The study's findings and limits: There was significantly lower normalized Chao1 diversity in multiple sclerosis patients than in controls. Pronounced co-clustering by F measure was evident among identically batched samples. Five or six TRBV segments were more frequent in patients than controls; TRBV5-6, TRBV5-1 and TRBV20-1 belonged to this group.

Germline V CDR1 and CDR2: GTSNPN, SVGIG (reference sequence). The CDR3 sequence is 12 residues long. Trimming removed 6 bases from V and 2 bases from J, with 11 bases in between. The receptor was derived from a girl between 10 and 17 years old with multiple sclerosis. The sequenced material came from blood. The genes are TRBV30 and TRBJ2-7; tentative D call: TRBD2 (6 bases). CDR3 nucleotide sequence: TGTGCCTGCCTGGGGGGAACCTACGAGCAGTACTTC. This gives the protein CACLGGTYEQYF.